A selection of T cell receptor beta chains follows, all from one sample in a study of identical twins. TCRdb recomputed calls from the 5' RACE reads with MiXCR, one row per CDR3 protein. This table has under 800,000 distinct CDR3 sequences, 21% appearing once. The sample was also reused in another study, on T cells expressing NK-cell markers.

The specimen sequenced was PBMCs. These receptors were taken from a woman aged 18-29 years in good health. Both conserved end residues are part of each CDR3. A D gene is named only where the DNA matches it firmly. Only part of the rows carry a size: once, few, many, or a class if the clone is expanded.

TRBV7-9	-	-	TRBJ2-7	TGTGCCAGCAGCTTAGAGTACCGCTCGGAGCAGTACTTC	CASSLEYRSEQYF
TRBV27	-	-	TRBJ2-7	TGTGCCAGCAGTTTATGGGGACGGAGCTCCTACGAGCAGTACTTC	CASSLWGRSSYEQYF
TRBV29-1	-	-	TRBJ2-3	TGCAGCGTTGTCTCCCCCGTCGGGGAGATGGGCACAGATACGCAGTATTTT	CSVVSPVGEMGTDTQYF
TRBV20-1	-	TRBD1	TRBJ2-1	TGCAGTGCTTGGGACAGGGCCTACAATGAGCAGTTCTTC	CSAWDRAYNEQFF
TRBV5-6	many	TRBD1	TRBJ1-5	TGTGCCAGCAGCGTAAGACAGGGGGCGCTTGGCAATCAGCCCCAGCATTTT	CASSVRQGALGNQPQHF
TRBV7-9	few	-	TRBJ2-1	TGTGCCAGCAGCTTAAGGGGAACGAATGAGCAGTTCTTC	CASSLRGTNEQFF
TRBV10-3	few	TRBD1	TRBJ1-1	TGTGCCATCAGTGGACAGGGGATGACTGAAGCTTTCTTT	CAISGQGMTEAFF
TRBV6-6	-	-	TRBJ2-1	TGTGCCAGCACTCCCGCGGCGGGGGAGCAGTTCTTC	CASTPAAGEQFF
TRBV14	-	TRBD1	TRBJ2-1	TGTGCCAGCAGCCAAGGGTGGGGGACAGGTACCTACAATGAGCAGTTCTTC	CASSQGWGTGTYNEQFF
TRBV29-1	many	-	TRBJ2-1	TGCAGCGTTGGGGTGGAGCAGTTCTTC	CSVGVEQFF
TRBV7-8	few	-	TRBJ2-2	TGTGCCAGCAGCTTAACCAGGGGGGACACCGGGGAGCTGTTTTTT	CASSLTRGDTGELFF
TRBV29-1	-	-	TRBJ1-2	TGCAGCGTTGAGGGCAGGGATTATGGCTACACCTTC	CSVEGRDYGYTF
TRBV7-9	few	-	TRBJ2-7	TGTGCCAGCAGCTTATACGGGTACGAGCAGTACTTC	CASSLYGYEQYF
TRBV29-1	many	-	TRBJ2-7	TGCAGCGTTGGGGCTGTGGGGTACGAGCAGTACTTC	CSVGAVGYEQYF
TRBV20-1	few	-	TRBJ2-5	TGCAGTGCAGTAGCAGGGGTAGAGACCCAGTACTTC	CSAVAGVETQYF
TRBV12-3/TRBV12-4	few	TRBD1	TRBJ1-6	TGTGCCAGCACCAGGACAGGGGGAGGATCACCCCTCCACTTT	CASTRTGGGSPLHF
TRBV4-3	-	-	TRBJ2-2	TGCGCCAGCAGCCACCACAGGAACACCGGGGAGCTGTTTTTT	CASSHHRNTGELFF
TRBV3-1	many	-	TRBJ1-2	TGTGCCAGCAGCCCCACCAGCAAGAAGCTCTATGGCTACACCTTC	CASSPTSKKLYGYTF
TRBV19	-	TRBD1	TRBJ2-3	TGTGCCAGTAGTACTAAACAGGGGGTCGCAGATACGCAGTATTTT	CASSTKQGVADTQYF
TRBV11-3	once	-	TRBJ2-1	TGTGCCAGCAGCTTATGGGTGGGTGAGCAGTTCTTC	CASSLWVGEQFF
TRBV19	few	-	TRBJ1-1	TGTGCCAGTAGTATAGGACCGATGAACACTGAAGCTTTCTTT	CASSIGPMNTEAFF
TRBV5-6	few	TRBD2	TRBJ2-1	TGTGCCAGCTCGCTGACGGGAGGGCCCCACAATGAGCAGTTCTTC	CASSLTGGPHNEQFF
TRBV10-3	-	-	TRBJ1-5	TGTGCCATCAGTGAGTCGGTCCCGCAACAGCCCCAGCATTTT	CAISESVPQQPQHF